This is a list of T cell receptor beta chains from one sample in a study of blood T cell repertoires in COVID-19. Using immunoSEQ multiplex PCR, the repertoire was profiled, and TCRdb retains in-frame clones only, with some absent. The sample contains under 300,000 clones, 85% of which appear only once. Sequenced material: peripheral blood. These receptors originate from a human donor in a cohort sampled during active COVID-19. Each CDR3 is given with its conserved first and last residue. Each record gives: V gene, D gene, CDR3 length, clone size, J gene, CDR3 protein, CDR3 DNA. The D gene is left open where the match is weak. Size is stated for part of the rows, as once, few or many counts, or as a class when the clone is expanded.

TRBV23-1	.	15	.	TRBJ2-2	CASSQSVNYTGELFF	TGCGCCAGCAGTCAATCGGTGAACTACACCGGGGAGCTGTTTTTT
TRBV11-2	TRBD1	15	few	TRBJ1-2	CASSLTDRAVYGYTF	TGTGCCAGCAGCTTGACCGACAGGGCGGTATATGGCTACACCTTC
TRBV7-2	TRBD1	14	.	TRBJ1-2	CASSVATGLYGYTF	TGTGCCAGCAGCGTTGCGACAGGGCTCTATGGCTACACCTTC
TRBV28	.	13	.	TRBJ2-5	CASSLDSQETQYF	TGTGCCAGCAGTTTAGACAGCCAAGAGACCCAGTACTTC
TRBV28	.	12	.	TRBJ1-5	CASSSPGGPQHF	TGTGCCAGCAGTTCCCCCGGGGGACCCCAGCATTTT
TRBV5-8	.	13	.	TRBJ2-2	CASRLGGTGELFF	TGTGCCAGCAGACTAGGGGGCACCGGGGAGCTGTTTTTT
TRBV27	TRBD1	16	.	TRBJ2-7	CASSPTPGQGFYEQYF	TGTGCCAGCAGTCCCACCCCGGGACAGGGGTTCTACGAGCAGTACTTC
TRBV29-1	.	13	.	TRBJ2-5	CSVEGTRGETQYF	TGCAGCGTTGAAGGGACTAGGGGGGAGACCCAGTACTTC
TRBV5-6	.	17	.	TRBJ1-2	CASSGKLSVSVDYGYTF	TGTGCCAGCAGCGGAAAGCTTAGCGTCTCGGTGGACTATGGCTACACCTTC
TRBV9	.	16	.	TRBJ2-2	CASSPTGSRGTGELFF	TGTGCCAGCAGTCCCACAGGGTCGCGTGGCACCGGGGAGCTGTTTTTT
TRBV7-2	.	14	.	TRBJ2-5	CASSLSGSQETQYF	TGTGCCAGCAGCTTAAGTGGTAGTCAAGAGACCCAGTACTTC
TRBV15	TRBD1	14	.	TRBJ1-5	CATSRDRTGIAQHF	TGTGCCACCAGCAGAGACCGGACAGGGATAGCCCAGCATTTT
TRBV10-1	.	12	.	TRBJ1-1	CASSEGRQQAFF	TGCGCCAGCAGTGAAGGTCGACAGCAAGCTTTCTTT
TRBV12-3/TRBV12-4	.	12	.	TRBJ1-2	CASSLGLGGYTF	TGTGCCAGCAGTTTAGGACTCGGAGGCTACACCTTC
TRBV27	TRBD2	13	.	TRBJ2-1	CATLAGGYNEQFF	TGTGCCACCCTAGCGGGGGGCTACAATGAGCAGTTCTTC
TRBV28	.	14	.	TRBJ2-7	CASSLREYGNEQYF	TGTGCCAGCAGTTTACGGGAGTACGGAAACGAGCAGTACTTC
TRBV6-5	TRBD1	14	.	TRBJ2-7	CASSYKGQRYEQYF	TGTGCCAGCAGTTACAAGGGACAGCGCTACGAGCAGTACTTC
TRBV6-5	TRBD1	16	.	TRBJ1-2	CASSSPDRAFNYGYTF	TGTGCCAGCAGTTCCCCCGACAGGGCTTTTAACTATGGCTACACCTTC
TRBV11-2	TRBD1	15	once	TRBJ2-1	CASSSGQLSYNEQFF	TGTGCCAGCAGCTCGGGACAGCTATCCTACAATGAGCAGTTCTTC
TRBV7-9	.	12	.	TRBJ2-5	CASSLVQETQYF	TGTGCCAGCAGCCTCGTCCAAGAGACCCAGTACTTC
TRBV7-6	TRBD2	16	.	TRBJ2-1	CASSIGVAGGYNEQFF	TGTGCCAGCAGCATAGGGGTAGCGGGAGGCTACAATGAGCAGTTCTTC
TRBV6-4	.	14	.	TRBJ1-6	CASSRQIDNSPLHF	TGTGCCAGCAGTCGACAGATCGATAATTCACCCCTCCACTTT
TRBV19	.	14	.	TRBJ1-1	CASSIGVRGTEAFF	TGTGCCAGTAGTATAGGGGTACGGGGGACTGAAGCTTTCTTT
TRBV2	TRBD2	15	.	TRBJ2-1	CASSTLAGGPNEQFF	TGTGCCAGCAGTACCCTAGCGGGAGGGCCTAATGAGCAGTTCTTC
TRBV29-1	.	16	.	TRBJ2-7	CSVVGGSRSSSYEQYF	TGCAGCGTTGTAGGTGGGTCGCGGTCCAGCTCCTACGAGCAGTACTTC
TRBV27	TRBD1	16	.	TRBJ2-4	CASSTHPGQGLNIQYF	TGTGCCAGCAGTACTCACCCGGGACAGGGGCTAAACATTCAGTACTTC
TRBV9	TRBD2	15	.	TRBJ2-1	CASSVGGSGKNEQFF	TGTGCCAGCAGCGTAGGGGGTAGCGGGAAGAATGAGCAGTTCTTC
TRBV5-4	.	17	.	TRBJ2-6	CASSLDHGFSGANVLTF	TGTGCCAGCAGCTTGGATCATGGCTTCTCTGGGGCCAACGTCCTGACTTTC
TRBV5-1	.	14	.	TRBJ2-1	CASSLVGGSNEQFF	TGCGCCAGCAGCTTGGTTGGAGGGAGCAATGAGCAGTTCTTC
TRBV29-1	.	12	once	TRBJ2-5	CSVDRTQETQYF	TGCAGCGTTGATAGGACACAAGAGACCCAGTACTTC
TRBV15	.	15	.	TRBJ2-5	CATSRDPGIEETQYF	TGTGCCACCAGCAGAGATCCCGGGATAGAAGAGACCCAGTACTTC
TRBV7-9	.	15	once	TRBJ1-6	CASSLHGANNSPLHF	TGTGCCAGCAGCTTGCATGGAGCCAATAATTCACCCCTCCACTTT
TRBV12-3/TRBV12-4	.	13	.	TRBJ2-1	CASSLRGNDEQFF	TGTGCCAGCAGTTTACGGGGGAACGATGAGCAGTTCTTC
TRBV7-6	TRBD1	15	.	TRBJ1-2	CASSVTTGLNYGYTF	TGTGCCAGCAGCGTAACGACAGGGCTTAACTATGGCTACACCTTC
TRBV25-1	TRBD2	16	.	TRBJ2-1	CARKCWASGSYNEQFF	TGTGCCAGAAAGTGTTGGGCTAGCGGGAGCTACAATGAGCAGTTCTTC
TRBV28	.	12	.	TRBJ2-1	CASSPPGNEQFF	TGTGCCAGCAGTCCTCCGGGCAATGAGCAGTTCTTC
TRBV24-1	.	16	.	TRBJ1-5	CATSDPSGTANQPQHF	TGTGCCACCAGTGACCCCAGCGGGACTGCTAATCAACCCCAGCATTTT
TRBV12-3/TRBV12-4	TRBD1	13	.	TRBJ1-2	CASTSTGANGYTF	TGTGCCAGCACCAGCACAGGGGCGAACGGCTACACCTTC
TRBV7-3	.	13	.	TRBJ1-1	CASSSQENTEAFF	TGTGCCAGCAGCTCACAGGAGAACACTGAAGCTTTCTTT
TRBV28	TRBD1	12	.	TRBJ1-5	CASTDRGQPQHF	TGTGCCAGCACGGACAGGGGCCAGCCCCAGCATTTT
TRBV12-3/TRBV12-4	TRBD1	13	.	TRBJ2-2	CASRGTGLGELFF	TGTGCCAGCAGGGGGACAGGGTTGGGGGAGCTGTTTTTT
TRBV2	.	16	.	TRBJ2-3	CASSDGRFQGTDTQYF	TGTGCCAGCAGTGACGGGCGGTTCCAGGGGACAGATACGCAGTATTTT
TRBV5-1	.	15	.	TRBJ1-2	CASSSGGAPNYGYTF	TGCGCCAGCAGCTCGGGGGGTGCCCCCAACTATGGCTACACCTTC
TRBV27	TRBD2	15	.	TRBJ2-2	CASTPGLESGGELFF	TGTGCCAGCACCCCGGGACTAGAATCAGGCGGGGAGCTGTTTTTT
TRBV19	TRBD2	13	.	TRBJ2-1	CASTIAGGNEQFF	TGTGCCAGTACAATAGCGGGTGGCAATGAGCAGTTCTTC
TRBV7-8	TRBD2	19	once	TRBJ2-5	CASSPTRTSGRRSQETQYF	TGTGCCAGCAGCCCTACCCGGACTAGCGGGAGAAGATCGCAAGAGACCCAGTACTTC
TRBV7-9	TRBD1	14	.	TRBJ1-1	CASSSQGADTEAFF	TGTGCCAGCAGCTCACAGGGGGCTGACACTGAAGCTTTCTTT
TRBV14	TRBD2	15	.	TRBJ2-7	CASSQGLAGKYEQYF	TGTGCCAGCAGCCAAGGACTAGCGGGTAAATACGAGCAGTACTTC
TRBV6-2/TRBV6-3	TRBD2	11	.	TRBJ2-7	CASSSGIEQYF	TGTGCCAGCAGTAGCGGGATCGAGCAGTACTTC
TRBV6-5	TRBD2	15	.	TRBJ2-1	CASRGGRSGGYEQFF	TGTGCCAGCAGAGGCGGGAGGTCTGGTGGCTATGAGCAGTTCTTC